Below, 5 T cell receptor beta chains from the same sample are listed, as sequenced in a study of blood T cells in healthy people across ages. Next came a second PCR, run for about 6 to 11 cycles, which used a sample-barcoded 5' primer along with a J-beta primer mix. TCRdb reprocessed the 5' RACE reads via MiXCR and lists one record per CDR3 protein. The table lists some 1,500,000 distinct CDR3 sequences, about 45% of them singletons. The sequencing input was blood. These receptors were collected from a woman under 30 in good health.

This clonotype showed up just a few times. The V and J genes are TRBV20-1 and TRBJ1-1; no firm D call. The CDR3 spans 13 residues. Between the trimmed V and J ends, which lost 5 bases and 7 bases, there was a span of 17 bases. CDR1 is DFQATT and CDR2 is SNEGSKA in the germline V gene (reference sequence). The CDR3, as DNA: TGCAGTGCTCCCGTACTTTCGAGGGATGAAGCTTTCTTT. Protein product: CSAPVLSRDEAFF.

V gene TRBV27 combines with J gene TRBJ2-3; possibly TRBD1 or TRBD2 for D (5 bases each). The germline CDR1 and CDR2 sequences are MNHEY and SMNVEV (reference sequence). V was cut by 5 bases and J by 2 bases, with 17 bases left in between. CDR3 length equals 16 residues. CDR3 in amino acids: CASSRTGRALTDTQYF. CDR3 in DNA: TGTGCCAGCAGTCGCACGGGACGAGCACTCACAGATACGCAGTATTTT.

The J gene is TRBJ2-1, the V gene TRBV4-1, with a tentative D call TRBD2 (7 bases). The CDR3 length is 16 residues. Germline CDR1 is MGHRA and CDR2 is YSYEKL. V lost 1 base to trimming and J lost 8 bases, with 18 bases between them. CDR3 bases: TGCGCCAGCAGCCAAGGCCGCGCTGGGGGGGCTGATGAGCAGTTCTTC. It yields the protein CASSQGRAGGADEQFF.

The rearrangement joins TRBV3-1 to TRBJ2-7; D is unresolved. The tail of the sequence fits TRBJ2-5 better, so the J call may be wrong. The CDR3 length is 11 residues. In germline, CDR1 is LGHDT, CDR2 YNNKEL (reference sequence). This chain's CDR3 is CASSQVGTQYF. The CDR3 DNA follows: TGTGCCAGCAGCCAAGTCGGGACCCAGTACTTC.

The gene calls are TRBV5-1 and TRBJ2-2; the match to TRBD1 covers 9 bases. Germline-derived CDR1 and CDR2 are SGHRS and YFSETQ. CDR3 length: 16 amino acids. Trimming at V came to 0 bases and at J to 7 bases, leaving 7 bases not matched to a gene. The CDR3 region is CASSLAQGAWSGELFF. CDR3 in DNA: TGCGCCAGCAGCTTGGCACAGGGGGCGTGGAGCGGGGAGCTGTTTTTT.